This T cell receptor beta chain was sequenced for a study of beta chain features in type 1 diabetes. General observations from the study: Fewer insertions but more deletions were seen at VDJ junctions in type 1 diabetes patients. A closer apparent resemblance between naive, central memory and Treg TCRB repertoires was seen in patients than in healthy donors.

CD45RO/CCR7/CD25/CD127/CD95/CD27 sorting isolated CD4+ naive, central memory, regulatory and stem cell-like memory cells. The entirety of the isolated RNA underwent reverse transcription, so expressed TCRB transcripts were sequenced. Assay used: immunoSEQ multiplex PCR; TCRdb lists only in-frame clones, some missing. The sample contains some 410,000 clones, about 14% of which appear only once. This clone was seen a handful of times. The target antigen is unknown. The receptor's source is a man younger than 40 in good health. Specimen: naive CD4+ T cells from blood.

The CDR3 spells CASSLRTGFTGELFF. DNA for the CDR3: TGCGCCAGCAGCTTGAGGACAGGATTTACCGGGGAGCTGTTTTTT. This sequence joins TRBV5-1 and TRBJ2-2; 7 nucleotides line up with TRBD1. This CDR3 has 15 amino acids. From germline, CDR1 is SGHRS and CDR2 YFSETQ. V lost 1 base and J lost 5; bases outside the gene matches: 5.